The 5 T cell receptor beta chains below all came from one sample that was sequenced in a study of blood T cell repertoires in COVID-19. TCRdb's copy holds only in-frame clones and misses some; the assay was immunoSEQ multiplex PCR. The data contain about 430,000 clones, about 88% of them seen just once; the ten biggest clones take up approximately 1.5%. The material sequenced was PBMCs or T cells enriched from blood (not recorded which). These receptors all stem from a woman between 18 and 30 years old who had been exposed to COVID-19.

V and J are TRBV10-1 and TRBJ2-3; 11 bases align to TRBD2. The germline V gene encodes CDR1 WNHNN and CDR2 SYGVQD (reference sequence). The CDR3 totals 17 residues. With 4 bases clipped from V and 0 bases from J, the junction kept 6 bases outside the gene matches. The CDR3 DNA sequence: TGCGCCAGCAGTGGTGTGACTAGCGGGGTTAGCACAGATACGCAGTATTTT. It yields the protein CASSGVTSGVSTDTQYF.

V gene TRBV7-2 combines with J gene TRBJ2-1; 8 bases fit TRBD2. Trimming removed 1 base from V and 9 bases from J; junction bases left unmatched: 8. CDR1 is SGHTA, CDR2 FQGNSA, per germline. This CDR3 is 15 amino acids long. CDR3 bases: TGTGCCAGCAGCTTAGGGGACGGGGGGGCCCTTGAGCAGTTCTTC. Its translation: CASSLGDGGALEQFF.

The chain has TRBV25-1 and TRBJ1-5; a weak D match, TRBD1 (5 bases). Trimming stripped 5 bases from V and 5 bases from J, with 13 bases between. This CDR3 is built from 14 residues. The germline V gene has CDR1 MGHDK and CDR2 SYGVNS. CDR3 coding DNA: TGTGCCAGCAGTCCCTGGGAGGGGTATCAGCCCCAGCATTTT. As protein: CASSPWEGYQPQHF.

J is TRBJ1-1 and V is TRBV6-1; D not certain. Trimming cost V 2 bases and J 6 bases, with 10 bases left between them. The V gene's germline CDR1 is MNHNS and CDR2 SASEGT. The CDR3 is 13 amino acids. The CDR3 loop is CASSESGIPEAFF. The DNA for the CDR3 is TGTGCCAGCAGTGAATCGGGAATCCCTGAAGCTTTCTTT.

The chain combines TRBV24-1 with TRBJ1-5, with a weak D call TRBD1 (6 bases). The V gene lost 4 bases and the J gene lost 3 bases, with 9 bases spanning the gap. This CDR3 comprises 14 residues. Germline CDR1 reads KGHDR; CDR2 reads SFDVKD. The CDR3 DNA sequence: TGTGCCACCAGTGACACAGGGCTCAATCAGCCCCAGCATTTT. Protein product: CATSDTGLNQPQHF.